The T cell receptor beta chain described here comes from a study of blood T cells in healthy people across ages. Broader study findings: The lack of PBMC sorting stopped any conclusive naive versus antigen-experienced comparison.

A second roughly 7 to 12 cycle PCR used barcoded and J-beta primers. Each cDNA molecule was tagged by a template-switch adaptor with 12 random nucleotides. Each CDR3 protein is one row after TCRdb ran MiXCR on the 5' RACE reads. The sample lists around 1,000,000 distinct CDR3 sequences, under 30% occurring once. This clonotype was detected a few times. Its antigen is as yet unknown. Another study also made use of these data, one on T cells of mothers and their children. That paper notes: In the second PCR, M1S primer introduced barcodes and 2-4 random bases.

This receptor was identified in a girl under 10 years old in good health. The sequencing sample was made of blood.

The CDR3: CASSWAFNEKLFF. The CDR3 region has the DNA TGTGCCAGCAGCTGGGCCTTCAATGAAAAACTGTTTTTT. The chain links TRBV7-9 to TRBJ1-4; D not resolved. V was shortened by 4 bases and J by 5 bases, with 8 bases between the two germline ends. Germline-derived CDR1 and CDR2 are SEHNR and FQNEAQ (reference sequence). There are 13 residues in the CDR3.